What follows is one T cell receptor beta chain and its context. Authors' data handling: Reference gene primers were amplified, and this amplification served to estimate nucleated cell counts. The data were produced by immunoSEQ multiplex PCR, yet TCRdb's version contains in-frame clones alone and is incomplete. V, J and clone size are taken as reported in that table, and D and trimming were inferred from the DNA itself. This table has approximately 56,000 clones, roughly 89% appearing once. The data were taken from a study of blood T cell repertoires in COVID-19. Study summary: Samples came from the United States, Italy and Spain, spanning acute and convalescent COVID-19. Sources were T cells, B-cell-depleted T cells, or PBMCs; the material itself was cDNA or gDNA.

Followed over time, Seattle patients had been enrolled while infection was active. Germline V gene lookup returns CDR1 SGHRS and CDR2 YFSETQ. The junction had 12 bases not matched to a gene; V was cut back by 5 bases and J by 6 bases. The CDR3 sequence is 15 residues long. The source is a woman aged 55-70 years with COVID-19, enrolled during active disease. Input material: peripheral blood. The chain recombines TRBV5-1 with TRBJ1-2, with 8 bases identical to TRBD1. The CDR3 DNA follows: TGCGCCAGCAGTGCCCTTCCGGGACAGGTAAATGGCTACACCTTC. Translated, it gives CASSALPGQVNGYTF. Full variable domain (missing parts from reference TRBV5-1 and TRBJ1-2): KAGVTQTPRYLIKTRGQQVTLSCSPISGHRSVSWYQQTPGQGLQFLFEYFSETQRNKGNFPGRFSGRQFSNSRSEMNVSTLELGDSALYLCASSALPGQVNGYTFGSGTRLTVV.